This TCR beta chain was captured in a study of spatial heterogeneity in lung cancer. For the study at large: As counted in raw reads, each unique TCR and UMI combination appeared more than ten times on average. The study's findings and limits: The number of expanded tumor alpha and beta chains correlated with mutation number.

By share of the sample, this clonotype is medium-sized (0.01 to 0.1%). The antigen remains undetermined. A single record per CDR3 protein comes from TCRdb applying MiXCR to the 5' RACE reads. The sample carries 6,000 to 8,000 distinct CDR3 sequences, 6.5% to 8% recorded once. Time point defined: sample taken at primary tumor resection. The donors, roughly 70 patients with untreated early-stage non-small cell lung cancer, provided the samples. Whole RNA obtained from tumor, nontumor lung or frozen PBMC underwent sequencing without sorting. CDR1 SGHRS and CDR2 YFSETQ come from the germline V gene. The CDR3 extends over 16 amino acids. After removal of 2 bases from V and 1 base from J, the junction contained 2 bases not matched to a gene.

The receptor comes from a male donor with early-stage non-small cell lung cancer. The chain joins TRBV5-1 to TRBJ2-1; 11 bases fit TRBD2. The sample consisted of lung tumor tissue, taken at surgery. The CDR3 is CASSLTSGGSYNEQFF. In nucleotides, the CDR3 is TGCGCCAGCAGCTTAACTAGCGGGGGATCCTACAATGAGCAGTTCTTC. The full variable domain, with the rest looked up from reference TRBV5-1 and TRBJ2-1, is KAGVTQTPRYLIKTRGQQVTLSCSPISGHRSVSWYQQTPGQGLQFLFEYFSETQRNKGNFPGRFSGRQFSNSRSEMNVSTLELGDSALYLCASSLTSGGSYNEQFFGPGTRLTVL.